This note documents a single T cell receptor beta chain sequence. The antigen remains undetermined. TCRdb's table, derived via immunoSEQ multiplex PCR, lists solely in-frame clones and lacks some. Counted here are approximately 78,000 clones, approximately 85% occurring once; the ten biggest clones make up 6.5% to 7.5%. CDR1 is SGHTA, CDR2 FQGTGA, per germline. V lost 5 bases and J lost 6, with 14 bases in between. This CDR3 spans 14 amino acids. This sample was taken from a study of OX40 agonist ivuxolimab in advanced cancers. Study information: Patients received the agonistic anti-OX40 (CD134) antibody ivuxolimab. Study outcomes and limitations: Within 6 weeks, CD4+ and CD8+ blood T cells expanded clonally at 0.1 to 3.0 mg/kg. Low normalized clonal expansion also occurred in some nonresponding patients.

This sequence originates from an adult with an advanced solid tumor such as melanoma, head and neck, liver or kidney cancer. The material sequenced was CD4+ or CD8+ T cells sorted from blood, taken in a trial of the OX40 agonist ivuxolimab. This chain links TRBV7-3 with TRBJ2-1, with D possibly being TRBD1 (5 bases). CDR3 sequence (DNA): TGTGCCAGCAGCCAAAACCGGCAGGGCAATGAGCAGTTCTTC. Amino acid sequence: CASSQNRQGNEQFF.